The rows below give T cell receptor beta chains drawn from one sample of a study of T cell responses to AZD1222 COVID-19 vaccine. Using immunoSEQ multiplex PCR, the repertoire was profiled, and TCRdb retains in-frame clones only, with some absent. The sample yields about 130,000 clones, around 90% seen once. The sequencing used peripheral blood, collected on day 0 of AZD1222 vaccination. The receptors were gathered from an adult in good health. The CDR3 runs from the conserved cysteine through the conserved F or W. Fields, in order: V gene, clone size, J gene, D gene, CDR3 DNA, CDR3 protein. A D gene is named only where the DNA matches it firmly. Clone size is stated in some rows and not others, as once, few, many or a class when expanded.

V gene: TRBV5-1
clone size: -
J gene: TRBJ2-7
D gene: -
CDR3 DNA: TGCGCCAGCAGCTTGGATGGTAGCATCTACGAGCAGTACTTC
CDR3 protein: CASSLDGSIYEQYF

V gene: TRBV29-1
clone size: -
J gene: TRBJ2-3
D gene: TRBD2
CDR3 DNA: TGCAGCGTTGCTAGCGGGGATACGCAGTATTTT
CDR3 protein: CSVASGDTQYF

V gene: TRBV9
clone size: -
J gene: TRBJ1-5
D gene: TRBD1
CDR3 DNA: TGTGCCAGCAGCGCTGGACAGGGGGATCAGCCCCAGCATTTT
CDR3 protein: CASSAGQGDQPQHF

V gene: TRBV2
clone size: -
J gene: TRBJ1-1
D gene: TRBD1
CDR3 DNA: TGTGCCAGCAGTCTCCTCCAGGGGGCAGGGGGGACTGAAGCTTTCTTT
CDR3 protein: CASSLLQGAGGTEAFF

V gene: TRBV7-2
clone size: -
J gene: TRBJ2-3
D gene: -
CDR3 DNA: TGTGCCAGCAGCCCGACCGACGATACGCAGTATTTT
CDR3 protein: CASSPTDDTQYF

V gene: TRBV6-1
clone size: -
J gene: TRBJ2-1
D gene: -
CDR3 DNA: TGTGCCAGCAGTGAAGAGGGGATCGATGAGCAGTTCTTC
CDR3 protein: CASSEEGIDEQFF

V gene: TRBV10-3
clone size: -
J gene: TRBJ1-2
D gene: TRBD1
CDR3 DNA: TGTGCCAAAAGACAGGGGGCGGACTATGGCTACACCTTC
CDR3 protein: CAKRQGADYGYTF

V gene: TRBV6-5
clone size: -
J gene: TRBJ1-1
D gene: -
CDR3 DNA: TGTGCCAGCAGTTACTTTCTGAACACTGAAGCTTTCTTT
CDR3 protein: CASSYFLNTEAFF

V gene: TRBV27
clone size: -
J gene: TRBJ1-1
D gene: TRBD1
CDR3 DNA: TGTGCCAGCAGTTTAATAGGGGACAGCTATCGAGGGGCTTTCTTT
CDR3 protein: CASSLIGDSYRGAFF

V gene: TRBV18
clone size: -
J gene: TRBJ1-2
D gene: TRBD1
CDR3 DNA: TGTGCCAGCTCACCACCGACAGGGGAAGGTCGTACCTTC
CDR3 protein: CASSPPTGEGRTF

V gene: TRBV13
clone size: -
J gene: TRBJ2-7
D gene: -
CDR3 DNA: TGTGCCAGCAGCACACTCGGGGGCAGAAACGAGCAGTACTTC
CDR3 protein: CASSTLGGRNEQYF

V gene: TRBV7-2
clone size: -
J gene: TRBJ2-7
D gene: TRBD1
CDR3 DNA: TGTGCCAGCAGCTTAGTGGTAGGGACAGGGATTATTTACGAGCAGTACTTC
CDR3 protein: CASSLVVGTGIIYEQYF

V gene: TRBV6-2/TRBV6-3
clone size: -
J gene: TRBJ1-6
D gene: TRBD1
CDR3 DNA: TGTGCCAGCAGTTACTCGAAGGGGGCCGGGAATTCACCCCTCCACTTT
CDR3 protein: CASSYSKGAGNSPLHF

V gene: TRBV6-5
clone size: -
J gene: TRBJ1-1
D gene: TRBD1
CDR3 DNA: TGTGCCAGCAGCTGGGACAGACCCCCGAACACTGAAGCTTTCTTT
CDR3 protein: CASSWDRPPNTEAFF

V gene: TRBV5-1
clone size: -
J gene: TRBJ1-3
D gene: -
CDR3 DNA: TGCGCCAGCAGCTTGGAGGCAGGGAGGGTTGGAAACACCATATATTTT
CDR3 protein: CASSLEAGRVGNTIYF

V gene: TRBV19
clone size: -
J gene: TRBJ1-1
D gene: TRBD1
CDR3 DNA: TGTGCCAGTAGTATAACGGGCAGGGGGATGAACACTGAAGCTTTCTTT
CDR3 protein: CASSITGRGMNTEAFF

V gene: TRBV11-2
clone size: once
J gene: TRBJ1-1
D gene: -
CDR3 DNA: TGTGCCAGCAGCTTAGAGGCCCGGGTTAACACTGAAGCTTTCTTT
CDR3 protein: CASSLEARVNTEAFF

V gene: TRBV5-6
clone size: once
J gene: TRBJ2-7
D gene: -
CDR3 DNA: TGTGCCAGCAGCTTGTATGGGGGGATCGAGCAGTACTTC
CDR3 protein: CASSLYGGIEQYF

V gene: TRBV12-3/TRBV12-4
clone size: -
J gene: TRBJ2-3
D gene: TRBD2
CDR3 DNA: TGTGCCACTAGAGGACTAGCCGGTACGCAGTATTTT
CDR3 protein: CATRGLAGTQYF

V gene: TRBV2
clone size: -
J gene: TRBJ2-3
D gene: -
CDR3 DNA: TGTGCCAGCAGTCAAATCCCGGGGCTAGCGACCGACACAGATACGCAGTATTTT
CDR3 protein: CASSQIPGLATDTDTQYF

V gene: TRBV14
clone size: -
J gene: TRBJ1-6
D gene: -
CDR3 DNA: TGTGCCAGCAGCCCCTCCCGGGATTCACCCCTCCACTTT
CDR3 protein: CASSPSRDSPLHF

V gene: TRBV5-4
clone size: -
J gene: TRBJ1-4
D gene: TRBD1
CDR3 DNA: TGTGCCAGCAGCTTGGATCGGGGACAGGAAAAACTGTTTTTT
CDR3 protein: CASSLDRGQEKLFF

V gene: TRBV2
clone size: -
J gene: TRBJ1-1
D gene: -
CDR3 DNA: TGTGCCAGCAGGGAGAACGTCGGACTGTCTGAAGCTTTCTTT
CDR3 protein: CASRENVGLSEAFF

V gene: TRBV19
clone size: -
J gene: TRBJ1-2
D gene: -
CDR3 DNA: TGTGCCAGTAGTATCAAGAGACGGATGACTTCCTATGGCTACACCTTC
CDR3 protein: CASSIKRRMTSYGYTF

V gene: TRBV27
clone size: -
J gene: TRBJ2-3
D gene: -
CDR3 DNA: TGTGCCTGCAGCGCCAGTGCCTCAGATACGCAGTATTTT
CDR3 protein: CACSASASDTQYF

V gene: TRBV29-1
clone size: -
J gene: TRBJ2-1
D gene: -
CDR3 DNA: TGCAGCGTTGAACCACCCAATGAGCAGTTCTTC
CDR3 protein: CSVEPPNEQFF

V gene: TRBV19
clone size: -
J gene: TRBJ1-6
D gene: TRBD1
CDR3 DNA: TGTGCCAGTAGAAGCCTGAGGACAGGGGGAAGTTCACCCCTCCACTTT
CDR3 protein: CASRSLRTGGSSPLHF

V gene: TRBV6-6
clone size: -
J gene: TRBJ1-4
D gene: TRBD1
CDR3 DNA: TGTGCCAGCAGCTCGACAGGGCCCAATGAAAAACTGTTTTTT
CDR3 protein: CASSSTGPNEKLFF

V gene: TRBV30
clone size: -
J gene: TRBJ1-5
D gene: -
CDR3 DNA: TGTGCCTGGACAGGGGATAGCAATCAGCCCCAGCATTTT
CDR3 protein: CAWTGDSNQPQHF

V gene: TRBV7-9
clone size: -
J gene: TRBJ2-7
D gene: -
CDR3 DNA: TGTGCCAGCAGCTCGGCCCAGGCACCCTACTCCTACGAGCAGTACTTC
CDR3 protein: CASSSAQAPYSYEQYF

V gene: TRBV30
clone size: -
J gene: TRBJ2-3
D gene: TRBD1
CDR3 DNA: TGTGCCTGGAATTGGGGACAGGGGGCAGATACGCAGTATTTT
CDR3 protein: CAWNWGQGADTQYF

V gene: TRBV27
clone size: -
J gene: TRBJ2-2
D gene: -
CDR3 DNA: TGTGCCAGCAGTCTCCGGGCCGGGGAGCTGTTTTTT
CDR3 protein: CASSLRAGELFF

V gene: TRBV12-3/TRBV12-4
clone size: -
J gene: TRBJ1-2
D gene: -
CDR3 DNA: TGTGCCAGCAGTTACCAGGGGTATGGCTACACCTTC
CDR3 protein: CASSYQGYGYTF

V gene: TRBV7-2
clone size: -
J gene: TRBJ2-3
D gene: TRBD2
CDR3 DNA: TGTGCCAGCAGCCCAGCGGGGGGGCGTACGGATACGCAGTATTTT
CDR3 protein: CASSPAGGRTDTQYF

V gene: TRBV2
clone size: -
J gene: TRBJ1-2
D gene: -
CDR3 DNA: TGTGCCAGCAGTGGAGAAGGCCCTAACTATGGCTACACCTTC
CDR3 protein: CASSGEGPNYGYTF

V gene: TRBV6-5
clone size: -
J gene: TRBJ1-1
D gene: -
CDR3 DNA: TGTGCCAGCAGTTATGGGGGGAACACTGAAGCTTTCTTT
CDR3 protein: CASSYGGNTEAFF

V gene: TRBV12-3/TRBV12-4
clone size: -
J gene: TRBJ2-1
D gene: -
CDR3 DNA: TGTGCCAGCAGCTCCGGGACGCCTCAGTTCTTC
CDR3 protein: CASSSGTPQFF

V gene: TRBV3-1/TRBV3-2
clone size: -
J gene: TRBJ1-3
D gene: -
CDR3 DNA: TGTGCCAGCAGCCAAGACAGAAACTCTGGAAACACCATATATTTT
CDR3 protein: CASSQDRNSGNTIYF

V gene: TRBV23-1
clone size: -
J gene: TRBJ2-1
D gene: -
CDR3 DNA: TGCGCCAGCAGTCAATCCCGGATCGACAGGAGCTCCTACAATGAGCAGTTCTTC
CDR3 protein: CASSQSRIDRSSYNEQFF

V gene: TRBV10-1
clone size: once
J gene: TRBJ2-3
D gene: TRBD2
CDR3 DNA: TGCGCCAGCACGGGGCGGGAGGAGAGCACAGATACGCAGTATTTT
CDR3 protein: CASTGREESTDTQYF

V gene: TRBV28
clone size: -
J gene: TRBJ2-7
D gene: TRBD2
CDR3 DNA: TGTGCCAGCTTTAGCGGGAGGGCGCCCTACGAGCAGTACTTC
CDR3 protein: CASFSGRAPYEQYF

V gene: TRBV3-1/TRBV3-2
clone size: -
J gene: TRBJ1-4
D gene: -
CDR3 DNA: TGTGCCAGCAGCCAAGATTCTAGGCAAGACCCGGGACTGTTTTTT
CDR3 protein: CASSQDSRQDPGLFF

V gene: TRBV19
clone size: -
J gene: TRBJ1-5
D gene: TRBD1
CDR3 DNA: TGTGCCAGCCGTGAGGGACAGGGACATCAGCCCCAGCATTTT
CDR3 protein: CASREGQGHQPQHF

V gene: TRBV28
clone size: -
J gene: TRBJ1-5
D gene: -
CDR3 DNA: TGTGCCAGCAGTTCGCGTTTGTCCGGCAATCAGCCCCAGCATTTT
CDR3 protein: CASSSRLSGNQPQHF

V gene: TRBV6-5
clone size: -
J gene: TRBJ1-6
D gene: -
CDR3 DNA: TGTGCCAGCGGAGACAGGCTGTCACCCCTCCACTTT
CDR3 protein: CASGDRLSPLHF

V gene: TRBV3-1/TRBV3-2
clone size: -
J gene: TRBJ2-2
D gene: TRBD2
CDR3 DNA: TGTGCCAGCAGCGGGGACGGGGGGAGCCCCTCGAACACCGGGGAGCTGTTTTTT
CDR3 protein: CASSGDGGSPSNTGELFF

V gene: TRBV4-3
clone size: -
J gene: TRBJ1-3
D gene: -
CDR3 DNA: TGCGCCAGCAGCCAAGATGGCTCCGGAACGGGAAACACCATATATTTT
CDR3 protein: CASSQDGSGTGNTIYF

V gene: TRBV6-5
clone size: -
J gene: TRBJ1-1
D gene: -
CDR3 DNA: TGTGCCAGCAGTTACAAGAGTTCTTCTTTCTTT
CDR3 protein: CASSYKSSSFF

V gene: TRBV5-1
clone size: -
J gene: TRBJ1-1
D gene: -
CDR3 DNA: TGCGCCAGCAGATCGAGCCAGACTGAAGCTTTCTTT
CDR3 protein: CASRSSQTEAFF

V gene: TRBV6-5
clone size: -
J gene: TRBJ1-6
D gene: -
CDR3 DNA: TGTGCCAGCTATGCAGGACAGTATAATTCACCCCTCCACTTT
CDR3 protein: CASYAGQYNSPLHF

V gene: TRBV19
clone size: -
J gene: TRBJ1-6
D gene: TRBD1
CDR3 DNA: TGTGCCAGTAGCCCCCCAGGGGGCTATAATTCACCCCTCCACTTT
CDR3 protein: CASSPPGGYNSPLHF

V gene: TRBV6-2/TRBV6-3
clone size: -
J gene: TRBJ2-1
D gene: TRBD1
CDR3 DNA: TGTGCCAGCAGCGACCGGGACAGGCTTGGGAGCTACTGGGACAATGAGCAGTTCTTC
CDR3 protein: CASSDRDRLGSYWDNEQFF

V gene: TRBV11-2
clone size: once
J gene: TRBJ2-5
D gene: -
CDR3 DNA: TGTGCCAGCAGCGGAGCTACGGGCGTACAAGAGACCCAGTACTTC
CDR3 protein: CASSGATGVQETQYF

V gene: TRBV5-1
clone size: -
J gene: TRBJ1-2
D gene: -
CDR3 DNA: TGCGCCAGCAGCCCCCTGGGATCGTTCTATGGCTACACCTTC
CDR3 protein: CASSPLGSFYGYTF

V gene: TRBV5-1
clone size: -
J gene: TRBJ1-1
D gene: TRBD1
CDR3 DNA: TGCGCCAGCAGCAATACAGGGGGCGCTGAAGCTTTCTTT
CDR3 protein: CASSNTGGAEAFF

V gene: TRBV30
clone size: -
J gene: TRBJ2-1
D gene: TRBD2
CDR3 DNA: TGTGCCTGGAGTGTTCTGGGAGGGAATGAGCAGTTCTTC
CDR3 protein: CAWSVLGGNEQFF

V gene: TRBV2
clone size: -
J gene: TRBJ2-1
D gene: -
CDR3 DNA: TGTGCCAGCAGTGTCCAGATCAATGAGCAGTTCTTC
CDR3 protein: CASSVQINEQFF

V gene: TRBV19
clone size: -
J gene: TRBJ2-3
D gene: TRBD1
CDR3 DNA: TGTGCCAGTAGTATCGGGACAGCCCTTAGTACAGATACGCAGTATTTT
CDR3 protein: CASSIGTALSTDTQYF

V gene: TRBV3-1/TRBV3-2
clone size: -
J gene: TRBJ2-1
D gene: TRBD2
CDR3 DNA: TGTGCCAGCAGCCTTAAACATAGCGGGGGGCTCTACAATGAGCAGTTCTTC
CDR3 protein: CASSLKHSGGLYNEQFF

V gene: TRBV18
clone size: -
J gene: TRBJ1-1
D gene: -
CDR3 DNA: TGTGCCAGCTCACGGACATACATGAACACTGAAGCTTTCTTT
CDR3 protein: CASSRTYMNTEAFF